These 29 T cell receptor beta chains originate from one sample sequenced in a study of shared clonotypes between healthy human individuals. CD8 cells classed as naive were CD45RO-negative and positively selected for CCR7, excluding terminally differentiated effector memory CD45RA+ cells. Assay used: immunoSEQ multiplex PCR; TCRdb lists only in-frame clones, some missing. This table has some 2.1 million clones, approximately 92% appearing once. The sample taken for sequencing was naive CD8+ T cells from PBMCs. These receptors were collected from a man aged 18 to 35 in good health. Some clones in this sample may be carry-over from other donors' samples.

The V gene is TRBV4-3, the J gene TRBJ2-5, with D uncertain. The germline V and J ends were trimmed by 0 bases and 1 base, with 6 bases remaining between them. The length of the CDR3 is 14 residues. Germline V gene lookup returns CDR1 LGHNA and CDR2 YSLEER. CDR3 in amino acids: CASSQDGVQETQYF. CDR3 bases: TGCGCCAGCAGCCAAGATGGGGTCCAAGAGACCCAGTACTTC.

The rearrangement joins TRBV30 to TRBJ2-7; D is unclear. V dropped 4 bases and J dropped 4 bases, with 17 bases sitting between them. Germline V gene data show CDR1 as GTSNPN and CDR2 as SVGIG (reference sequence). This CDR3 has 14 residues. The CDR3 nucleotides read TGTGCCTGGAATTCCGGGCAGGTCCGATACGAGCAGTACTTC. It is translated as CAWNSGQVRYEQYF. Together with reference TRBV30 and TRBJ2-7, the CDR3 gives the full variable domain: SQTIHQWPATLVQPVGSPLSLECTVEGTSNPNLYWYRQAAGRGLQLLFYSVGIGQISSEVPQNLSASRPQDRQFILSSKKLLLSDSGFYLCAWNSGQVRYEQYFGPGTRLTVT.

The J gene is TRBJ1-2, the V gene TRBV28; unclear D gene. Germline V gene data show CDR1 as MDHEN and CDR2 as SYDVKM. Trimming left V 3 bases short and J 8 bases short, with 10 bases between. This CDR3 is 12 amino acids long. The CDR3 bases are TGTGCCAGCAGTTTCTACGGTGGCGGCTACACCTTC. The encoded protein is CASSFYGGGYTF.

This chain connects TRBV11-2 to TRBJ2-5; TRBD2 aligns across 7 bases. The V segment lost 3 bases and the J segment 5 bases; nucleotides outside the gene matches: 9. Germline V lookup: CDR1 SGHAT, CDR2 FQNNGV. This CDR3 is built from 15 residues. CDR3 loop: CASSLSAGVGETQYF. As DNA, the CDR3 is TGTGCCAGCAGCTTGAGTGCGGGAGTCGGCGAGACCCAGTACTTC.

The chain couples TRBV6-5 to TRBJ2-1; D unresolved. Trimming shortened V by 6 bases and J by 6 bases, and 6 bases separated the two germline ends. The CDR3 has 11 residues. Germline V gives CDR1 MNHEY, CDR2 SVGAGI. The CDR3 DNA follows: TGTGCCAGCAGCCAGTCCAATGAGCAGTTCTTC. Translating gives CASSQSNEQFF.

This chain joins TRBV7-9 and TRBJ2-1, with a possible D match to TRBD1 (6 bases). The CDR3 sequence is 15 residues long. CDR1 and CDR2 (germline): SEHNR, FQNEAQ (reference sequence). The V end lost 5 bases, the J end lost 0 bases, and 11 bases lay between the germline ends. CDR3 in amino acids: CASSTGHDSYNEQFF. The CDR3 region has the DNA TGTGCCAGCAGCACGGGACACGACTCCTACAATGAGCAGTTCTTC. Drawing the rest from reference TRBV7-9 and TRBJ2-1, the complete variable domain is DTGVSQNPRHKITKRGQNVTFRCDPISEHNRLYWYRQTLGQGPEFLTYFQNEAQLEKSRLLSDRFSAERPKGSFSTLEIQRTEQGDSAMYLCASSTGHDSYNEQFFGPGTRLTVL.

The rearrangement joins TRBV7-3 to TRBJ2-1; D tentatively fits TRBD1 or TRBD2 (6 bases each). The germline V and J ends were trimmed by 5 bases and 0 bases, with 11 bases remaining between them. This CDR3 contains 15 residues. Germline CDR1 reads SGHTA; CDR2 reads FQGTGA. DNA for the CDR3: TGTGCCAGCAGCGAAGGGGGGAGCTCCTACAATGAGCAGTTCTTC. This translates into CASSEGGSSYNEQFF.

The chain carries TRBV27 and TRBJ1-1; a possible D gene is TRBD1 (5 bases). Germline V lookup: CDR1 MNHEY, CDR2 SMNVEV (reference sequence). The germline V and J ends were trimmed by 4 bases and 6 bases, with 15 bases remaining between them. The CDR3 is made up of 14 amino acids. For the CDR3, the DNA is TGTGCCAGCAGTTACCGCTTTGGGGCCCCTGAAGCTTTCTTT. This codes for CASSYRFGAPEAFF.

The chain joins TRBV6-5 to TRBJ1-1; no clear D. CDR1 MNHEY and CDR2 SVGAGI come from the germline V gene. The length of the CDR3 is 8 residues. CDR3 DNA sequence: TGTACTACGGAGGAAGCTTTCTTT. It encodes CTTEEAFF.

This clone was recorded only once. This chain joins TRBV20-1 and TRBJ1-4, with D unresolved. The germline V gene has CDR1 DFQATT and CDR2 SNEGSKA (reference sequence). The CDR3 length is 10 residues. V gave up 3 bases and J gave up 7 bases, with 3 bases separating them. CDR3 sequence reads: CSASREKLFF. The CDR3 DNA reads TGCAGTGCTAGTCGTGAAAAACTGTTTTTT.

Comment on this clone: Other DNA sequences from this sample encode an identical CDR3 as well. The V gene is TRBV19, the J gene TRBJ2-7; no firm D call. This CDR3 has 11 amino acids. Trimming removed 6 bases at V and 3 bases at J, with 6 bases between. Germline CDR1 and CDR2: LNHDA and SQIVND (reference sequence). The DNA for the CDR3 is TGTGCCAGTAGGGCTGGCTACGAGCAGTACTTC. This translates into CASRAGYEQYF.

The rearrangement links TRBV6-1 to TRBJ2-5; TRBD2 aligns across 8 bases. The CDR3 totals 16 residues. Germline lookup yields CDR1 MNHNS and CDR2 SASEGT. The J segment lost 5 bases and the V segment lost 0 bases, leaving 8 bases of the junction unmatched. Written as DNA, the CDR3 is TGTGCCAGCAGTGAAGCGTTGTGGACTAGCCGGGAGACCCAGTACTTC. Its protein is CASSEALWTSRETQYF.

The chain has TRBV27 and TRBJ2-2, with a tentative D call TRBD2 (5 bases). CDR3 length: 15 residues. V was pared by 6 bases and J by 5 bases, with 16 bases between. Per the germline V gene, CDR1 is MNHEY and CDR2 is SMNVEV (reference sequence). The CDR3 here is CASSLDWVYTGELFF. CDR3 in DNA: TGTGCCAGCAGCTTGGACTGGGTTTATACCGGGGAGCTGTTTTTT.

This chain uses TRBV19 with TRBJ2-7; TRBD2 agrees at 10 bases. V shed 7 bases, J shed 5 bases, and the junction held 8 bases outside the gene matches. Germline CDR1 reads LNHDA; CDR2 reads SQIVND (reference sequence). The CDR3 sequence is 14 residues long. The DNA for the CDR3 is TGTGCCAGTACTCCGGGACTAGCGATCCACGAGCAGTACTTC. It encodes CASTPGLAIHEQYF.

This clone was observed once. This sequence joins TRBV28 and TRBJ1-1; D gene ambiguous. Germline V gene sequence: CDR1 MDHEN, CDR2 SYDVKM. The CDR3 is 13 amino acids. The ends were cut back, 5 bases at V and 6 bases at J, with 13 bases in the middle. CDR3 protein: CASSPYSGAEAFF. For the CDR3, the DNA is TGTGCCAGCAGTCCGTACTCCGGTGCTGAAGCTTTCTTT.

The V call is TRBV7-8, the J call TRBJ2-7; TRBD2 matches at 8 bases. This CDR3 has 17 amino acids. Looked up from germline, CDR1 is SGHVS and CDR2 is FQNEAQ. Losses at the gene ends were 4 bases for V and 3 bases for J; bases not matched to a gene: 14. The CDR3 here is CASSSRLVLAGHYEQYF. The CDR3 coding sequence is TGTGCCAGCAGCTCGAGGCTAGTGCTAGCGGGCCACTACGAGCAGTACTTC.

The V and J genes are TRBV5-5 and TRBJ2-7; D ambiguous. Germline CDR1 and CDR2: SGHKS and YYEKEE (reference sequence). CDR3 length: 14 residues. The germline V and J ends were trimmed by 0 bases and 2 bases, with 9 bases remaining between them. The DNA for the CDR3 is TGTGCCAGCAGCTTGGTTCCAGGACCCTACGAGCAGTACTTC. Amino acids: CASSLVPGPYEQYF. The full variable domain, in which reference TRBV5-5 and TRBJ2-7 provide the parts outside the CDR3, is DAGVTQSPTHLIKTRGQQVTLRCSPISGHKSVSWYQQVLGQGPQFIFQYYEKEERGRGNFPDRFSARQFPNYSSELNVNALLLGDSALYLCASSLVPGPYEQYFGPGTRLTVT.

This clone showed up just once. The J gene is TRBJ2-1, the V gene TRBV5-1; 11 bases are shared with TRBD2. Germline values: CDR1 SGHRS, CDR2 YFSETQ. This CDR3 comprises 14 residues. V dropped 2 bases and J dropped 6; count of bases not matched to a gene: 1. The CDR3 DNA follows: TGCGCCAGCAGCTTCCTAGCGGGAGGCAATGAGCAGTTCTTC. Residues: CASSFLAGGNEQFF.

J is TRBJ2-5 and V is TRBV29-1; 10 nucleotides agree with TRBD2. V dropped 6 bases and J dropped 5; count of bases not matched to a gene: 9. The germline gives CDR1 SQVTM, CDR2 ANQGSEA. The CDR3 is 14 residues long. The CDR3 protein is CSVRAGGPRETQYF. The CDR3 DNA sequence: TGCAGCGTGCGAGCGGGAGGGCCGAGGGAGACCCAGTACTTC.

The chain carries TRBV13 and TRBJ2-7; no definite D call. The CDR3 sequence is 16 residues long. V was clipped by 5 bases and J by 4 bases, with 21 bases between them. The germline CDR1 and CDR2 sequences are PRHDT and FYEKMQ (reference sequence). CDR3 DNA sequence: TGTGCCAGCAGCCCGACCGACCGACAAACCTTTTACGAGCAGTACTTC. This sequence encodes CASSPTDRQTFYEQYF.

The chain recombines TRBV5-6 with TRBJ1-6; no clear D. The length of the CDR3 is 13 residues. Germline values: CDR1 SGHDT, CDR2 YYEEEE. V gave up 0 bases and J gave up 13 bases, with 11 bases separating them. The DNA for the CDR3 is TGTGCCAGCAGCTTGGATCGGACCCCTCCCCTCCACTTT. It yields the protein CASSLDRTPPLHF.

V usage is TRBV11-1 and J usage is TRBJ2-1; TRBD2 matches at 10 bases. Germline CDR1 SGHAT, CDR2 FQDESV (reference sequence). This CDR3 region has 15 residues. The V gene end was trimmed by 1 base and the J gene end by 5 bases; junction bases not matched to a gene: 2. The CDR3 DNA is TGTGCCAGCAGCTTAGAGCGGGGGGGGAACAATGAGCAGTTCTTC. The encoded protein is CASSLERGGNNEQFF.

Details on this clone: One junction end does not reproduce the germline sequence, and a read error may be involved. The rearrangement links TRBV27 to TRBJ2-7; tentative D call: TRBD1 (6 bases). The CDR3 covers 13 residues. In germline, CDR1 is MNHEY, CDR2 SMNVEV (reference sequence). Written as DNA, the CDR3 is TGTGCCGGCAGGGCCAGGGGCGAATTCGAGCAGTACTTC. It yields the protein CAGRARGEFEQYF.

The V and J genes are TRBV27 and TRBJ1-6, with D unclear. V gave up 3 bases and J gave up 6 bases, with 12 bases separating them. Germline V CDR1 and CDR2: MNHEY, SMNVEV (reference sequence). The CDR3 has 15 amino acids. The DNA of the CDR3 is TGTGCCAGCAGTTTCTTTAATGGGGTTAATTCACCCCTCCACTTT. It encodes CASSFFNGVNSPLHF.

The chain recombines TRBV7-7 with TRBJ2-2; tentative D call: TRBD2 (6 bases). Trimming pared 5 bases from V and 6 bases from J, leaving 13 bases between. Germline CDR1 is SSHAT and CDR2 is FNYEAQ (reference sequence). The CDR3 runs 14 residues. The CDR3, as DNA: TGTGCCAGCAGCCTCACCTTAGCGGCCGGGGAGCTGTTTTTT. Protein: CASSLTLAAGELFF.

The chain couples TRBV19 to TRBJ2-7; D remains unclear. Germline lookup yields CDR1 LNHDA and CDR2 SQIVND (reference sequence). V was clipped by 8 bases and J by 2 bases, with 19 bases between them. The CDR3 loop spans 15 amino acids. CDR3 protein: CASSPQGQAAYEQYF. The CDR3 DNA follows: TGTGCCAGTTCCCCCCAAGGGCAAGCCGCCTACGAGCAGTACTTC.

The rearrangement joins TRBV19 to TRBJ2-7; D is possibly TRBD1 (6 bases). Trimming shortened V by 5 bases and J by 3 bases, and 11 bases separated the two germline ends. CDR3 length equals 13 residues. Germline assignment: CDR1 LNHDA and CDR2 SQIVND (reference sequence). The DNA of the CDR3 is TGTGCCAGTAGTCTCACAGGGTACTACGAGCAGTACTTC. Residues: CASSLTGYYEQYF.

V usage is TRBV28 and J usage is TRBJ2-3; possibly TRBD1 or TRBD2 for D (7 bases each). This CDR3 contains 18 residues. Germline V lookup: CDR1 MDHEN, CDR2 SYDVKM. V lost 5 bases to trimming and J lost 4 bases, with 25 bases between them. This chain's CDR3 is CASSGTARASGDPDTQYF. In nucleotides, the CDR3 is TGTGCCAGCAGTGGGACAGCCAGGGCTAGCGGAGACCCAGATACGCAGTATTTT. The full variable domain, in which reference TRBV28 and TRBJ2-3 provide the parts outside the CDR3, is DVKVTQSSRYLVKRTGEKVFLECVQDMDHENMFWYRQDPGLGLRLIYFSYDVKMKEKGDIPEGYSVSREKKERFSLILESASTNQTSMYLCASSGTARASGDPDTQYFGPGTRLTVL.

This clone was seen a single time. The chain carries TRBV12-5 and TRBJ2-7; 9 bases are a match to TRBD1. This CDR3 comprises 15 residues. The germline V gene has CDR1 LGHNT and CDR2 FRNRAP. V was clipped by 11 bases and J by 4 bases; unmatched bases: 15. DNA of the CDR3: TGTGCTTCTAGCACAGGGGGCGTTCACCCTTACGAGCAGTACTTC. Translated: CASSTGGVHPYEQYF. Full variable domain (rest looked up from reference TRBV12-5 and TRBJ2-7): DARVTQTPRHKVTEMGQEVTMRCQPILGHNTVFWYRQTMMQGLELLAYFRNRAPLDDSGMPKDRFSAEMPDATLATLKIQPSEPRDSAVYFCASSTGGVHPYEQYFGPGTRLTVT.